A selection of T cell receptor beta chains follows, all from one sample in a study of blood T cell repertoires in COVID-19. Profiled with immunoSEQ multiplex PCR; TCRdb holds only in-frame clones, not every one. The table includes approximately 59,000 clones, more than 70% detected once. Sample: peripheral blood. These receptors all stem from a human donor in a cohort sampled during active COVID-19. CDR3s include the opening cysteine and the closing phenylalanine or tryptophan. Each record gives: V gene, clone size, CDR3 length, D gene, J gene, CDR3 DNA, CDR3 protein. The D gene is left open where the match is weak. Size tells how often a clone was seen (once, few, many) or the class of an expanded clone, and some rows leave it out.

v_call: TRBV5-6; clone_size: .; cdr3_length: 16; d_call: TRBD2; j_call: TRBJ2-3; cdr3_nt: TGTGCCAGCAGATCTACCGGGACTAGCGGGGGGAATACGCAGTATTTT; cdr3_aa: CASRSTGTSGGNTQYF
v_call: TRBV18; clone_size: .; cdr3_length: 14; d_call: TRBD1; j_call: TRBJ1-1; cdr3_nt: TGTGCCAGCTCACCACGGGGACAGGAGGCCGGAGCTTTCTTT; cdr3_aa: CASSPRGQEAGAFF
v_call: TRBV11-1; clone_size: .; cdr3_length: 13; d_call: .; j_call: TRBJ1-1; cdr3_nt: TGTGCCAGCAGCTACGGGGGGAAGACTGAAGCTTTCTTT; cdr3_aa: CASSYGGKTEAFF
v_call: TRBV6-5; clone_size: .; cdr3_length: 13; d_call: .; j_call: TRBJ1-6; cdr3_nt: TGTGCCAGCAGTTACAGGGGTGAATCACCCCTCCACTTT; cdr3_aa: CASSYRGESPLHF
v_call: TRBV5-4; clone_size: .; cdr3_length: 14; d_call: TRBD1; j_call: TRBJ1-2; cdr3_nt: TGTGCCAGCGCGCGGGACAGGGCGAACTATGGCTACACCTTC; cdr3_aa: CASARDRANYGYTF
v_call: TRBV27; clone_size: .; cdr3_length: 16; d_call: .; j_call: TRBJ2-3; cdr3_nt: TGTGCCAGCAGTTTATCGAACAGGCCCCCCACAGATACGCAGTATTTT; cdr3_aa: CASSLSNRPPTDTQYF
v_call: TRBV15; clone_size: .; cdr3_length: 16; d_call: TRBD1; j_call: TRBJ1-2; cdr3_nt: TGTGCCACCAGCAGAGCTCGCAGGGGGCCTATCTATGGCTACACCTTC; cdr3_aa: CATSRARRGPIYGYTF
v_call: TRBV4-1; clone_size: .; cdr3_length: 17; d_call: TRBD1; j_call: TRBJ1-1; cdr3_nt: TGCGCCAGCAGCCCGCGGACAGGTAACTACATGAACACTGAAGCTTTCTTT; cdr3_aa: CASSPRTGNYMNTEAFF
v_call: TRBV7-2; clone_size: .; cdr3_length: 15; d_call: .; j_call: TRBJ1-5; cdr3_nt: TGTGCCAGCAGCTTAGTTGCGGCGAGCAATCAGCCCCAGCATTTT; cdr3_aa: CASSLVAASNQPQHF
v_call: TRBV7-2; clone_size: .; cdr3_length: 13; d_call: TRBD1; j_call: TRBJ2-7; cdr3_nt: TGTGCCAGCAGCTTAGCACAGGGGTACGAGCAGTACTTC; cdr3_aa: CASSLAQGYEQYF
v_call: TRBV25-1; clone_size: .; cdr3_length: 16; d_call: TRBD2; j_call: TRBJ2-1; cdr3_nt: TGTGCCAGCAGTGATCGGAGCGGGGGGCGCGTGGATGAGCAGTTCTTC; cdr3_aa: CASSDRSGGRVDEQFF
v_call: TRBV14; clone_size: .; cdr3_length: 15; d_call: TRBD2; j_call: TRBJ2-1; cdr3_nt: TGTGCCAGCAGCCAAGAATGGGGACTAGCCCATGAGCAGTTCTTC; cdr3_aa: CASSQEWGLAHEQFF
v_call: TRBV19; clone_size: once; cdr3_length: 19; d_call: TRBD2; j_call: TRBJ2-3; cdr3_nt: TGTGCCAGTAGCGCCTCTCCGGGACTAGCGGGGGCTCGACCAGATACGCAGTATTTT; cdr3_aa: CASSASPGLAGARPDTQYF
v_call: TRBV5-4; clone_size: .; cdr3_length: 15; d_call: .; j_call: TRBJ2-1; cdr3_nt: TGTGCCAGCAGCCCTAGGGCGGGAATGGAGGGTGAGCAGTTCTTC; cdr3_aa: CASSPRAGMEGEQFF
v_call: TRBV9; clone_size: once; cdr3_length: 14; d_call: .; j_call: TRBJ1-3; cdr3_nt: TGTGCCAGCAGCGTCCCGGGGACTGGAAACACCATATATTTT; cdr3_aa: CASSVPGTGNTIYF
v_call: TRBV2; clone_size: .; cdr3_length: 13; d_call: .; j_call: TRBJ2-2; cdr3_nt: TGTGCCAGCAGTGAAACAGTCACCGGGGAGCTGTTTTTT; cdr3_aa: CASSETVTGELFF
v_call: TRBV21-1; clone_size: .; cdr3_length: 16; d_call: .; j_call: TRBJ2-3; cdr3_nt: TGTGCCAGCAGCAAAGGGACAGGGGCGAGCACAGATACGCAGTATTTT; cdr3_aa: CASSKGTGASTDTQYF
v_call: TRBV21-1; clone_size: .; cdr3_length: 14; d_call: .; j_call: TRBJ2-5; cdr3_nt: TGTGCCAGGGGACTAGCGGGGTGCCAAGAGACCCAGTACTTC; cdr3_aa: CARGLAGCQETQYF
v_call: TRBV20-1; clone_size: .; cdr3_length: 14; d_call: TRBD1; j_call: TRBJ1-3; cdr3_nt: TGCAGTGCTAGTGAGACAGGGAGTGGAAACACCATATATTTT; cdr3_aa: CSASETGSGNTIYF
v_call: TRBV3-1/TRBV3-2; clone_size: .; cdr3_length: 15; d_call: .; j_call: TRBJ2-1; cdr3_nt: TGTGCCAGCAGCCAAGTCCCCCTAACCTACAATGAGCAGTTCTTC; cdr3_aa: CASSQVPLTYNEQFF
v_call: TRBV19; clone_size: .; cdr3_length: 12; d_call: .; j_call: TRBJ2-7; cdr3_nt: TGTGCCAGCGGGCCGCCAGGGTACGAGCAGTACTTC; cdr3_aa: CASGPPGYEQYF
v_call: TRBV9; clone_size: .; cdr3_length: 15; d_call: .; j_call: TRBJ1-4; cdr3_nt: TGTGCCAGCAGCTCGGGGGGCACAACTAATGAAAAACTGTTTTTT; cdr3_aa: CASSSGGTTNEKLFF
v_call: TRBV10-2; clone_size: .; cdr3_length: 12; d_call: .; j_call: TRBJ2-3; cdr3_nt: TGCGCCAGCAGCGGGGACAAGGGCGGGCAGTATTTT; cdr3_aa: CASSGDKGGQYF
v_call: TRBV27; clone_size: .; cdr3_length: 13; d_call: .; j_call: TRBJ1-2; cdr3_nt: TGTGCCAGCAGTCGACAAGGGAGCGGAGGCTACACCTTC; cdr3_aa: CASSRQGSGGYTF
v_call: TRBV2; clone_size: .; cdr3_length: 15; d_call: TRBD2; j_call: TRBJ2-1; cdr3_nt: TGTGCCAGCAGATCGACTAGCGGGGGGAGCAATGAGCAGTTCTTC; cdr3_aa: CASRSTSGGSNEQFF
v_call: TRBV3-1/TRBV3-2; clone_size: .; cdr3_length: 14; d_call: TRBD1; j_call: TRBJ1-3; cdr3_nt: TGTGCCAGCAGCCTCCACAGGGGTGGAAACACCATATATTTT; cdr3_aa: CASSLHRGGNTIYF
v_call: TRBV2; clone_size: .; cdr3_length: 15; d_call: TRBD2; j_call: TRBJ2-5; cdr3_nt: TGTGCCAGCAGTGCGAATAGCGGGTTTGGGGAGACCCAGTACTTC; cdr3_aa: CASSANSGFGETQYF
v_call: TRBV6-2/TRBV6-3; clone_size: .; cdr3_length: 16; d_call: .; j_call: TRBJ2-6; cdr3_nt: TGTGCCAGCAGTTACCTTCAACACTCTGGGGCCAACGTCCTGACTTTC; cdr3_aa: CASSYLQHSGANVLTF
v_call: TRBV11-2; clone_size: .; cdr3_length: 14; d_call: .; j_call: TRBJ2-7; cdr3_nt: TGTGCCAGCAGCGGAGCGCCAGGGTCATACGAGCAGTACTTC; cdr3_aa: CASSGAPGSYEQYF
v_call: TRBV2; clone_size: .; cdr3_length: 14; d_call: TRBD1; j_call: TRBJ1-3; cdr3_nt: TGTGCCAGCAGCGAACAGGGGTGGGGAAACACCATATATTTT; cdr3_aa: CASSEQGWGNTIYF
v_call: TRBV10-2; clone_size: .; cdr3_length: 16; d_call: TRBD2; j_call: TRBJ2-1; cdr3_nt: TGCGCCAGCAGTGATATAGCGGGGGAGAGCGTCTATGAGCAGTTCTTC; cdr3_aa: CASSDIAGESVYEQFF
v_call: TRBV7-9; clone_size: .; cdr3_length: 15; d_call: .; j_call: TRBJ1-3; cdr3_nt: TGTGCCAGCAGCTTAGCAGGGGGCTCTGGAAACACCATATATTTT; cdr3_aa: CASSLAGGSGNTIYF
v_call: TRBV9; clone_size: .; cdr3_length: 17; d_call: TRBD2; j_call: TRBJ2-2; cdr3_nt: TGTGCCAGCAGCGTAGCGGCGGGGGGGCCCAGCACCGGGGAGCTGTTTTTT; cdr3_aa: CASSVAAGGPSTGELFF
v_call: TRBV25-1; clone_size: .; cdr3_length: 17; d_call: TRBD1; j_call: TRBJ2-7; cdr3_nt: TGTGCCAGCAGTGACTCCGGGACAGGGGTAAGAACTAGCGAGCAGTACTTC; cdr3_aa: CASSDSGTGVRTSEQYF
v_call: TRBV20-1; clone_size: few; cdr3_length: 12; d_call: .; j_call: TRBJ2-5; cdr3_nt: TGCAGTGCTAGTCTGGTAGAAGAGACCCAGTACTTC; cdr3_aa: CSASLVEETQYF
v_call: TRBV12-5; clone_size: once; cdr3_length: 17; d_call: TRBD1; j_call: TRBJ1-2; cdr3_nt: TGTGCTAGTGGTTTGGTATTTGGGACAGGGGCTGACTATGGCTACACCTTC; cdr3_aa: CASGLVFGTGADYGYTF
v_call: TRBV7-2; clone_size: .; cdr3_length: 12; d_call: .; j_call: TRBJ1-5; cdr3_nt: TGTGCCAGCAGCGTACAGGGTCAGCCCCAGCATTTT; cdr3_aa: CASSVQGQPQHF